These T cell receptor beta chains were read from a single sample in a study of CD8 T cells in Susac syndrome. TCRdb fed the immunoSEQ multiplex PCR reads into MiXCR, producing one record per CDR3 protein. The sample comprises about 150,000 distinct CDR3 sequences, around 95% of which are singletons, and 0.14% to 0.15% rests with the top ten. Sequencing was performed on CD8+ T cells from PBMCs. All receptors derive from a human donor with multiple sclerosis. The CDR3 runs from the conserved cysteine through the conserved F or W. Fields, in order: J gene, clone size, D gene, V gene, CDR3 protein, CDR3 DNA. D genes are given only for firm matches. Rows may omit the clone size; those that give it use once, few, many or a size class.

>TRBJ1-6|-|-|TRBV13
CASSKGGGLDNSPLHF
TGTGCCAGCAGCAAGGGCGGGGGTTTGGATAATTCACCCCTCCACTTT
>TRBJ2-5|-|TRBD1|TRBV5-1
CASSLGQGTQETQYF
TGCGCCAGCAGCTTGGGACAGGGGACCCAAGAGACCCAGTACTTC
>TRBJ2-7|-|-|TRBV2
CASSGGHTYEQYF
TGTGCCAGCAGTGGGGGTCACACCTACGAGCAGTACTTC
>TRBJ2-2|-|TRBD2|TRBV9
CASSVERGTGELFF
TGTGCCAGCAGCGTAGAGCGGGGCACCGGGGAGCTGTTTTTT
>TRBJ2-7|-|-|TRBV15
CATASSRVGHEQYF
TGTGCCACCGCCAGTTCCAGGGTGGGGCACGAGCAGTACTTC
>TRBJ2-7|once|-|TRBV27
CASISNVDSHEQYF
TGTGCCAGCATCTCAAACGTGGACAGCCACGAGCAGTACTTC
>TRBJ1-2|-|-|TRBV5-4
CASSWGAGESTF
TGTGCCAGCAGCTGGGGGGCAGGGGAGTCCACCTTC
>TRBJ2-5|-|-|TRBV30
CAWSPVNGAETQYF
TGTGCCTGGAGTCCCGTGAATGGGGCAGAGACCCAGTACTTC
>TRBJ1-6|-|-|TRBV28
CASRLGNSYNSPLHF
TGTGCCAGCAGGCTGGGCAACTCCTATAATTCACCCCTCCACTTT
>TRBJ2-7|-|TRBD2|TRBV19
CASSIDPPAGGAYEQYF
TGTGCCAGTAGTATTGATCCCCCAGCGGGGGGGGCCTACGAGCAGTACTTC
>TRBJ2-5|few|-|TRBV13
CASSFRETQYF
TGTGCCAGCAGCTTTCGGGAGACCCAGTACTTC
>TRBJ2-7|-|-|TRBV15
CATSREASAGYEQYF
TGTGCCACCAGCAGAGAGGCGAGTGCGGGCTACGAGCAGTACTTC
>TRBJ2-1|-|-|TRBV30
CAWTHNNEQFF
TGTGCCTGGACCCATAACAATGAGCAGTTCTTC
>TRBJ1-1|once|-|TRBV6-2/TRBV6-3
CASSPTGSTEAFF
TGTGCCAGCAGTCCCACAGGGAGCACTGAAGCTTTCTTT
>TRBJ1-6|-|-|TRBV30
CAWSLGGQAWTNSPLHF
TGTGCCTGGAGTTTAGGTGGTCAGGCATGGACCAATTCACCCCTCCACTTT
>TRBJ1-3|-|-|TRBV13
CASSFGTGTGNTIYF
TGTGCCAGCAGCTTCGGGACCGGTACTGGAAACACCATATATTTT
>TRBJ1-1|-|TRBD1|TRBV29-1
CSARQGETEAFF
TGCAGCGCCAGACAGGGGGAGACTGAAGCTTTCTTT
>TRBJ1-6|-|-|TRBV5-4
CASSLQGGNSPLHF
TGTGCCAGCAGCTTACAGGGAGGGAATTCACCCCTCCACTTT
>TRBJ1-2|once|TRBD1|TRBV9
CASSIARDRGSYGYTF
TGTGCCAGCAGCATCGCACGGGACAGGGGTTCCTATGGCTACACCTTC
>TRBJ2-3|-|-|TRBV7-9
CASSSIDTSHFTDTQYF
TGTGCCAGCAGCTCAATAGACACCAGCCACTTCACAGATACGCAGTATTTT
>TRBJ1-1|once|-|TRBV4-1
CASSHRTGPTEAFF
TGCGCCAGCAGCCACCGTACAGGACCCACTGAAGCTTTCTTT
>TRBJ1-5|-|-|TRBV27
CASSYQGQGNQPQHF
TGTGCCAGCAGTTATCAGGGGCAAGGCAATCAGCCCCAGCATTTT
>TRBJ2-4|-|-|TRBV20-1
CSAQHVGNIQYF
TGCAGTGCCCAGCATGTAGGAAACATTCAGTACTTC
>TRBJ1-1|-|-|TRBV7-9
CASSLEREKNTEAFF
TGTGCCAGCAGCTTAGAAAGGGAGAAGAACACTGAAGCTTTCTTT
>TRBJ2-1|-|-|TRBV12-3/TRBV12-4
CASSHGGEQFF
TGTGCCAGCTCCCACGGGGGTGAGCAGTTCTTC
>TRBJ1-6|-|TRBD1|TRBV13
CASSTRDSRNSPLHF
TGTGCCAGCAGCACCAGGGACAGTAGGAATTCACCCCTCCACTTT
>TRBJ2-3|-|-|TRBV29-1
CSVEFTSDSPDTQYF
TGCAGCGTTGAATTTACGTCAGACTCCCCAGATACGCAGTATTTT
>TRBJ2-3|-|-|TRBV7-9
CASSSTPHGDTQYF
TGTGCCAGCAGCTCGACCCCCCACGGGGATACGCAGTATTTT
>TRBJ1-2|-|-|TRBV29-1
CSVEERGPPTHGYTF
TGCAGCGTTGAAGAGCGGGGCCCACCCACGCATGGCTACACCTTC
>TRBJ2-6|-|-|TRBV9
CASSVALFPSGANVLTF
TGTGCCAGCAGCGTAGCCCTCTTCCCCTCTGGGGCCAACGTCCTGACTTTC
>TRBJ2-1|-|-|TRBV11-2
CASSSTGITPNEQFF
TGTGCCAGCAGCTCCACCGGGATCACCCCCAATGAGCAGTTCTTC
>TRBJ2-7|-|-|TRBV29-1
CSVGGTRIAYEQYF
TGCAGCGTTGGGGGGACAAGAATAGCCTACGAGCAGTACTTC
>TRBJ2-1|-|TRBD2|TRBV3-1
CASSQTSGGNEQFF
TGTGCCAGCAGCCAGACTAGCGGGGGTAATGAGCAGTTCTTC
>TRBJ1-1|-|-|TRBV27
CASRGQTVMNTEAFF
TGTGCCAGCAGAGGTCAAACAGTGATGAACACTGAAGCTTTCTTT
>TRBJ1-1|once|-|TRBV19
CASSEVHNTEAFF
TGTGCCAGTAGTGAGGTCCACAACACTGAAGCTTTCTTT
>TRBJ2-1|-|TRBD1|TRBV4-1
CASSPVGTDRGGEQFF
TGCGCCAGCAGCCCCGTAGGCACGGACAGGGGCGGTGAGCAGTTCTTC
>TRBJ1-1|-|-|TRBV7-9
CASSLTVTNTEAFF
TGTGCCAGCAGCTTGACAGTTACGAACACTGAAGCTTTCTTT
>TRBJ2-3|few|-|TRBV27
CASSFRATDTQYF
TGTGCCAGCAGTTTTCGGGCGACAGATACGCAGTATTTT
>TRBJ1-2|-|TRBD1|TRBV6-5
CATIQGEAHRGYTF
TGTGCCACCATTCAGGGGGAGGCCCATCGTGGCTACACCTTC
>TRBJ1-6|-|-|TRBV2
CASFHTDSPLHF
TGTGCCAGCTTTCACACCGATTCACCCCTCCACTTT
>TRBJ2-5|-|-|TRBV20-1
CSARGNSGFQETQYF
TGCAGTGCTAGAGGGAATAGCGGATTCCAAGAGACCCAGTACTTC
>TRBJ2-1|-|TRBD1|TRBV4-1
CASSQTGILDNEQFF
TGCGCCAGCAGCCAGACAGGGATTTTGGACAATGAGCAGTTCTTC
>TRBJ1-5|-|-|TRBV7-8
CASSLPSDSNQPQHF
TGTGCCAGCAGCTTACCCAGTGATAGCAATCAGCCCCAGCATTTT
>TRBJ2-5|-|-|TRBV2
CATLGETQYF
TGTGCCACCCTGGGTGAGACCCAGTACTTC
>TRBJ2-1|-|-|TRBV15
CATTVSGRNEQFF
TGTGCCACCACCGTCTCGGGGAGAAATGAGCAGTTCTTC
>TRBJ1-1|-|-|TRBV12-3/TRBV12-4
CASSPPLTEAFF
TGTGCCAGCAGTCCCCCCCTCACTGAAGCTTTCTTT
>TRBJ2-5|-|-|TRBV3-1
CASSQVGGRGQETQYF
TGTGCCAGCAGCCAAGTTGGGGGCAGGGGACAAGAGACCCAGTACTTC
>TRBJ1-6|-|-|TRBV9
CATARDGENSPLHF
TGTGCCACCGCCCGGGACGGAGAAAATTCACCCCTCCACTTT
>TRBJ1-2|-|-|TRBV4-1
CASSQDGGGDYGYTF
TGCGCCAGCAGCCAAGATGGAGGGGGGGACTATGGCTACACCTTC
>TRBJ2-5|-|-|TRBV7-9
CASSFRQGLQETQYF
TGTGCCAGCAGCTTTCGCCAGGGATTACAAGAGACCCAGTACTTC
>TRBJ2-1|-|TRBD2|TRBV7-6
CASSLDLAGGRFF
TGTGCCAGCAGCTTAGACTTAGCGGGGGGGCGGTTCTTC
>TRBJ1-2|-|-|TRBV30
CAWNSIYGYTF
TGTGCCTGGAATTCGATTTATGGCTACACCTTC
>TRBJ1-5|-|-|TRBV2
CASRRAKIEQPQHF
TGTGCCAGCAGGCGAGCCAAGATTGAACAGCCCCAGCATTTT
>TRBJ1-6|-|-|TRBV27
CASSLGMGGSPLHF
TGTGCCAGCAGTTTAGGGATGGGGGGTTCACCCCTCCACTTT